The next 14 T cell receptor beta chains were all read from a single sample in a study of blood T cell repertoires in COVID-19. TCRdb's table, derived via immunoSEQ multiplex PCR, lists solely in-frame clones and lacks some. The repertoire includes over 200,000 clones, 82% of them detected once, and 15% sits in the top ten. Sequencing was done on a sample of PBMCs or T cells enriched from blood (not recorded which). These receptors all come from a man aged 35-49 years who had recovered from COVID-19.

This clone was recorded a few times. The V gene is TRBV29-1, the J gene TRBJ2-1, with D perhaps matching TRBD2 (5 bases). CDR1 SQVTM and CDR2 ANQGSEA come from the germline V gene. The CDR3 has 17 residues. The ends were cut back, 1 base at V and 0 bases at J, with 16 bases in the middle. The CDR3 DNA reads TGCAGCGTTGAAGGGTTGCGGAGGCGTAGCTCCTACAATGAGCAGTTCTTC. Translation: CSVEGLRRRSSYNEQFF.

This chain joins TRBV29-1 and TRBJ2-5; 13 bases align to TRBD2. V shed 7 bases, J shed 5 bases, and the junction held 7 bases outside the gene matches. CDR1 and CDR2 (germline): SQVTM, ANQGSEA. The CDR3 covers 14 residues. In DNA, the CDR3 is TGCAGCGCACCCTGGACTAGCGGGAGCGAGACCCAGTACTTC. Encoded protein: CSAPWTSGSETQYF.

This clone appeared once. This chain connects TRBV5-1 to TRBJ2-5, with D possibly matching TRBD1 (6 bases). The CDR3 spans 15 residues. Germline values: CDR1 SGHRS, CDR2 YFSETQ. The germline V and J ends were trimmed by 2 bases and 2 bases, with 13 bases remaining between them. The CDR3 nucleotides read TGCGCCAGCAGCTTCACTGGGACAAAGCAAGAGACCCAGTACTTC. It is translated as CASSFTGTKQETQYF.

The V and J genes are TRBV5-1 and TRBJ2-1; 7 bases are shared with TRBD1. The J segment lost 1 base and the V segment lost 4 bases, leaving 5 bases of the junction unmatched. CDR1 is SGHRS and CDR2 is YFSETQ in the germline V gene. The CDR3 is 15 amino acids. The CDR3 loop is CASSPDRVSYNEQFF. CDR3 DNA: TGCGCCAGCAGCCCCGACAGGGTTTCCTACAATGAGCAGTTCTTC.

The J gene is TRBJ1-1, the V gene TRBV28, with a possible D match to TRBD1 (6 bases). V gave up 7 bases and J gave up 11 bases, with 20 bases separating them. Germline V gene lookup returns CDR1 MDHEN and CDR2 SYDVKM. The CDR3 length is 13 residues. The CDR3 bases are TGTGCCAGCATCTCAGGGACAACTGGTGGGGCTTTCTTT. This codes for CASISGTTGGAFF.

The chain combines TRBV27 with TRBJ2-1; 11 bases match TRBD2. Per germline, CDR1 MNHEY and CDR2 SMNVEV (reference sequence). The CDR3 is made up of 19 amino acids. The J segment lost 1 base and the V segment lost 5 bases, leaving 13 bases of the junction unmatched. CDR3 bases: TGTGCCAGCAGTACGCTAGCGGGAGGAAAGCAGTGGTCCTACAATGAGCAGTTCTTC. This sequence encodes CASSTLAGGKQWSYNEQFF.

This sequence joins TRBV28 and TRBJ1-1; 8 nucleotides line up with TRBD1. CDR1 and CDR2 from the germline V gene are MDHEN and SYDVKM. V gave up 7 bases and J gave up 5 bases; unmatched junction bases: 9. The CDR3 runs 14 residues. The CDR3 sequence: CASNSDRGGTEAFF. For the CDR3, the DNA is TGTGCCAGCAATTCCGACAGGGGTGGGACTGAAGCTTTCTTT.

The chain carries TRBV20-1 and TRBJ1-2; 9 bases agree with TRBD1. The CDR3 is 15 residues long. Germline assignment: CDR1 DFQATT and CDR2 SNEGSKA (reference sequence). J lost 6 bases, V lost 3 bases, and 11 bases had no gene match. The CDR3, as DNA: TGCAGTGCTAGTCTTCTACAGGGGGCAAGCGATGGCTACACCTTC. Protein: CSASLLQGASDGYTF.

The chain employs TRBV11-1 and TRBJ2-3; tentatively, D is TRBD1 (5 bases). The CDR3 is 15 residues long. CDR1 is SGHAT and CDR2 is FQDESV in the germline V gene (reference sequence). V dropped 4 bases and J dropped 4 bases, with 15 bases sitting between them. This CDR3 is CASSSYQIQADTQYF. CDR3 sequence (DNA): TGTGCCAGCAGCTCCTACCAAATACAGGCAGATACGCAGTATTTT.

The chain uses TRBV30 and TRBJ1-2, with TRBD1 as a possible D gene (5 bases). The length of the CDR3 is 12 residues. The germline CDR1 and CDR2 sequences are GTSNPN and SVGIG (reference sequence). V was trimmed by 1 base and J by 8 bases, leaving 11 bases between them. The chain's CDR3 is CAWSAGGDGYTF. Written as DNA, the CDR3 is TGTGCCTGGAGTGCCGGGGGGGACGGCTACACCTTC.

J is TRBJ1-2 and V is TRBV2; 8 positions agree with TRBD1. With V trimmed by 7 bases and J by 4 bases, 8 bases remained unmatched. This CDR3 spans 14 amino acids. The germline CDR1 and CDR2 sequences are SNHLY and FYNNEI. CDR3 DNA: TGTGCCAGCATCCAAGACAGGGGCGGCTATGGCTACACCTTC. Protein sequence: CASIQDRGGYGYTF. The whole variable domain, remainder taken from reference TRBV2 and TRBJ1-2, is EPEVTQTPSHQVTQMGQEVILRCVPISNHLYFYWYRQILGQKVEFLVSFYNNEISEKSEIFDDQFSVERPDGSNFTLKIRSTKLEDSAMYFCASIQDRGGYGYTFGSGTRLTVV.

A few counts support this clone. This rearrangement joins TRBV10-1 to TRBJ2-2, with D possibly matching TRBD2 (5 bases). CDR3 length: 15 amino acids. CDR1 and CDR2 (germline): WNHNN, SYGVQD (reference sequence). Trimming removed 8 bases from V and 6 bases from J, with 19 bases in between. The CDR3 DNA reads as TGCGCCAGCTCGTCGGGGAGACGTGAGCCCGGGGAGCTGTTTTTT. Translated, it gives CASSSGRREPGELFF.

The V and J genes are TRBV5-1 and TRBJ2-3; D possibly corresponds to TRBD1 (5 bases). This CDR3 region has 14 residues. Germline assignment: CDR1 SGHRS and CDR2 YFSETQ. Between the trimmed V and J ends, which lost 4 bases and 0 bases, there was a span of 9 bases. The CDR3 protein is CASSQAGSTDTQYF. The CDR3 DNA reads TGCGCCAGCAGCCAGGCAGGGAGCACAGATACGCAGTATTTT. The full variable domain, in which reference TRBV5-1 and TRBJ2-3 provide the parts outside the CDR3, is KAGVTQTPRYLIKTRGQQVTLSCSPISGHRSVSWYQQTPGQGLQFLFEYFSETQRNKGNFPGRFSGRQFSNSRSEMNVSTLELGDSALYLCASSQAGSTDTQYFGPGTRLTVL.

This clone appeared a few times. Other DNA sequences of this sample code for an identical CDR3. This sequence joins TRBV18 and TRBJ1-4, with TRBD1 matching 9 bases. The V gene end was trimmed by 6 bases and the J gene end by 5 bases; junction bases not matched to a gene: 4. Per the germline V gene, CDR1 is KGHSH and CDR2 is LQKENI. This CDR3 is 14 amino acids long. DNA for the CDR3: TGTGCCAGCTCGTCCGGGACAGGGAATGAAAAACTGTTTTTT. As protein: CASSSGTGNEKLFF.